This T cell receptor beta chain was sequenced in a study of blood T cell repertoires in COVID-19. Libraries were prepared by immunoSEQ multiplex PCR; TCRdb keeps only in-frame clonotypes and omits some of them. The repertoire holds about 260,000 clones, with approximately 86% as singletons. This clone was observed once. CDR3 length: 13 amino acids. Trimming cost V 5 bases and J 3 bases, with 11 bases left between them. Germline CDR1 SGDLS, CDR2 YYNGEE. Sequences were obtained from peripheral blood. The chain uses TRBV9 and TRBJ1-2; D might be TRBD1 (6 bases). The sequence came from a young man with active or convalescent COVID-19. CDR3 sequence: CASRNRDDYGYTF. In nucleotides, the CDR3 is TGTGCCAGCAGAAACAGGGATGACTATGGCTACACCTTC.